These 4 T cell receptor beta chains came from one sample sequenced in a study of blood T cells in healthy people across ages. Together with a sample-barcoded 5' primer, a J-beta primer mix was included in a second PCR lasting about 7 to 11 cycles. One entry per CDR3 protein results from TCRdb running MiXCR on the 5' RACE reads. Of over 700,000 distinct CDR3 sequences listed, 53% are singletons. Sequenced input: blood. These receptors originate from an elderly man in good health.

The gene calls are TRBV28 and TRBJ1-2; D might be TRBD1 (5 bases). The CDR3 is 11 amino acids. V lost 3 bases to trimming and J lost 8 bases, with 7 bases between them. In germline, CDR1 is MDHEN, CDR2 SYDVKM. CDR3 residues: CASSLGVGYTF. DNA of the CDR3: TGTGCCAGCAGTTTGGGGGTAGGCTACACCTTC.

The CDR3 coding sequence is TGCAGTGCTAGACAGGGTGTGGAAAAACTGTTTTTT. As protein: CSARQGVEKLFF. The rearrangement joins TRBV20-1 to TRBJ1-4; perhaps TRBD1 as D (5 bases). The CDR3 length is 12 residues. V gave up 2 bases and J gave up 8 bases, with 9 bases separating them. Germline V CDR1 and CDR2: DFQATT, SNEGSKA (reference sequence).

The CDR3 region is CASSQEGSGAASSYNEQFF. The CDR3 DNA reads as TGCGCCAGCAGCCAAGAGGGCTCTGGAGCGGCAAGCTCCTACAATGAGCAGTTCTTC. The V and J genes are TRBV4-1 and TRBJ2-1; tentative D call: TRBD2 (5 bases). CDR3 length: 19 amino acids. Per the germline V gene, CDR1 is MGHRA and CDR2 is YSYEKL. Trimming cost V 0 bases and J 0 bases, with 18 bases left between them.

V gene TRBV10-3 combines with J gene TRBJ2-7; a weak D match, TRBD2 (5 bases). The CDR3 spans 16 residues. The V gene lost 5 bases and the J gene lost 0 bases, with 17 bases spanning the gap. Germline lookup yields CDR1 ENHRY and CDR2 SYGVKD. The DNA of the CDR3 is TGTGCCATCAGTTTCTCAGCGGATCTGAGCTCCTACGAGCAGTACTTC. Its translation: CAISFSADLSSYEQYF.